This T cell receptor (beta chain) was sequenced for a study of cytomegalovirus exposure and HLA in healthy donors. V lost 3 bases and J lost 5, with 10 bases in between. CDR1 is ENHRY, CDR2 SYGVKD, per germline. The CDR3 has 14 amino acids. Primers: 60 Vbeta forward and 13 Jbeta reverse. Some clones are missing from TCRdb's copy, which holds only in-frame ones; the method was immunoSEQ multiplex PCR. The sample includes 200,000 or so clones, roughly 84% of them seen just once. Regarding donors, all were healthy bone marrow donors. At sampling all donors were nominally healthy, likely with unrecorded immune exposures.

This clonotype originated in a boy between 10 and 17 years old in good health and CMV-seronegative. Sequencing used PBMCs. The chain carries TRBV10-3 and TRBJ1-4; the D gene is possibly TRBD1 (5 bases). CDR3: CAISERQGNEKLFF. Written as DNA, the CDR3 is TGTGCCATCAGTGAAAGGCAGGGAAATGAAAAACTGTTTTTT.